Sequencing of this T cell receptor beta chain was carried out in a study of T cells of healthy individuals. The length of the CDR3 is 18 residues. Trimming removed 0 bases at V and 3 bases at J, with 19 bases between. CDR1 and CDR2 (germline): MDHEN, SYDVKM. TCRdb itself ran the 5' RACE reads through MiXCR, one entry per CDR3 protein. The sample holds around 98,000 distinct CDR3 sequences, under 20% seen once. The chain has TRBV28 and TRBJ2-3; tentative D call: TRBD2 (5 bases). This sequence originates from a human donor in good health. The CDR3 sequence is CASSLWQLGRTGTDTQYF. DNA of the CDR3: TGTGCCAGCAGTTTATGGCAGTTAGGGAGAACTGGAACAGATACGCAGTATTTT.